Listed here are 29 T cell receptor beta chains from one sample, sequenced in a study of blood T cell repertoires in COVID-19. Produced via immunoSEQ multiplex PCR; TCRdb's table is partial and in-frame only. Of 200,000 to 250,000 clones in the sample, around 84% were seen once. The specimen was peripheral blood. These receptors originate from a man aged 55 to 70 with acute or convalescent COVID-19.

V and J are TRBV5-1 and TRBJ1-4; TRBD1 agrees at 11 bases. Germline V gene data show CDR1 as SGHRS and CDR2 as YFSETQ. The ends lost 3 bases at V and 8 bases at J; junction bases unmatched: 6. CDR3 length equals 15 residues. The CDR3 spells CASSWGGDRGEKLFF. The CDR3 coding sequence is TGCGCCAGCAGCTGGGGCGGGGACAGGGGGGAAAAACTGTTTTTT.

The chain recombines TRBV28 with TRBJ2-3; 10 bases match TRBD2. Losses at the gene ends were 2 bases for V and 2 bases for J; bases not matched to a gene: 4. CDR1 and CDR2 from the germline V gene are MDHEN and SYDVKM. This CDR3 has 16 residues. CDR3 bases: TGTGCCAGCAGTTTAGCTAGCGGGGGATCCACAGATACGCAGTATTTT. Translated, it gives CASSLASGGSTDTQYF.

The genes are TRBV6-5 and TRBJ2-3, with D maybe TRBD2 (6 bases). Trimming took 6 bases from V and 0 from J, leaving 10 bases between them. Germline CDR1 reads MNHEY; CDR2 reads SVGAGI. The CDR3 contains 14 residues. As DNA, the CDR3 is TGTGCCAGCAGCCCCGGGACTAGCACAGATACGCAGTATTTT. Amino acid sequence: CASSPGTSTDTQYF.

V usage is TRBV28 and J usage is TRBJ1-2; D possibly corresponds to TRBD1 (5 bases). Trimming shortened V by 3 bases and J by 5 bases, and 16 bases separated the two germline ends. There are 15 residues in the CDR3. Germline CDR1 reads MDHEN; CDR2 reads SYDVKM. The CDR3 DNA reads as TGTGCCAGCAGTTTTGGTGCCGGGGGAGGGTATGGCTACACCTTC. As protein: CASSFGAGGGYGYTF.

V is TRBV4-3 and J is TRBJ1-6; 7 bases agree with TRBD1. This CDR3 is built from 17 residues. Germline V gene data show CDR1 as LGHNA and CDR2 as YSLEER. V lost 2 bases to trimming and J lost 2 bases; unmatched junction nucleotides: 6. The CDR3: CASSQHRGGTYNSPLHF. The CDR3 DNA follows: TGCGCCAGCAGCCAACACAGGGGTGGGACCTATAATTCACCCCTCCACTTT.

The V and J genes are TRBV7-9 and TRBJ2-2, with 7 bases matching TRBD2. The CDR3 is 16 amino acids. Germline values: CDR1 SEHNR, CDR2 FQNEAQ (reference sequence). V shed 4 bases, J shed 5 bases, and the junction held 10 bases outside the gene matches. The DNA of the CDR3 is TGTGCCAGCAGCTCTCCTGGGCCCGGGAGGACCGGGGAGCTGTTTTTT. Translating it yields CASSSPGPGRTGELFF.

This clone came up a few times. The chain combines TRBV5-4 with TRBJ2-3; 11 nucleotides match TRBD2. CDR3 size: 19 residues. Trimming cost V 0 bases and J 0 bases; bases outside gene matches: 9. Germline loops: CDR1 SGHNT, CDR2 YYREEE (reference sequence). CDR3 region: CASSLEGLAGGFSTDTQYF. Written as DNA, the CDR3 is TGTGCCAGCAGCTTGGAGGGTCTAGCGGGGGGTTTTAGCACAGATACGCAGTATTTT.

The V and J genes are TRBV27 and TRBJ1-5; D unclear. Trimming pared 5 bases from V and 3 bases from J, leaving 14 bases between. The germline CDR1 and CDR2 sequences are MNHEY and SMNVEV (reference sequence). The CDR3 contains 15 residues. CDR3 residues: CASSPTSQANQPQHF. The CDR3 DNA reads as TGTGCCAGCAGTCCCACCTCTCAGGCCAATCAGCCCCAGCATTTT.

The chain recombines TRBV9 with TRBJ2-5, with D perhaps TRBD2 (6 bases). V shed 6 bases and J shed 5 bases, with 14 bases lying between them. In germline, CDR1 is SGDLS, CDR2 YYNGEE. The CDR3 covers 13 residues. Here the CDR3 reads CASNGGIGETQYF. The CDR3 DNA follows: TGTGCCAGCAATGGGGGGATAGGGGAGACCCAGTACTTC.

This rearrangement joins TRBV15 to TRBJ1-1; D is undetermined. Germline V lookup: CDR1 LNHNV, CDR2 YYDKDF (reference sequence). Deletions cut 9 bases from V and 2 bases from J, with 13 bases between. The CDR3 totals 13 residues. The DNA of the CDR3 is TGTGCCACTAGAACAGTCTCCAACACTGAAGCTTTCTTT. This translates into CATRTVSNTEAFF. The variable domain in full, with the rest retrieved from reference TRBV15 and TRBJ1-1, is DAMVIQNPRYQVTQFGKPVTLSCSQTLNHNVMYWYQQKSSQAPKLLFHYYDKDFNNEADTPDNFQSRRPNTSFCFLDIRSPGLGDTAMYLCATRTVSNTEAFFGQGTRLTVV.

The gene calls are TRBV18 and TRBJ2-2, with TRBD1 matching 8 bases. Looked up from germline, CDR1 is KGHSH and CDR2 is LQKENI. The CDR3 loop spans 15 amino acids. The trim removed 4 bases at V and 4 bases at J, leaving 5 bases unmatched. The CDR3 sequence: CASSRGQGTTGELFF. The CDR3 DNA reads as TGTGCCAGCTCACGAGGACAGGGAACCACCGGGGAGCTGTTTTTT.

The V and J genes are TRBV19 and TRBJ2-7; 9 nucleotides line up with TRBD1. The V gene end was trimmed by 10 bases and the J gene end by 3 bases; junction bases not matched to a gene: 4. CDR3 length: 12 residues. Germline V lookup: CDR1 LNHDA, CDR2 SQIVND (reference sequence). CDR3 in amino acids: CATPTGGYEQYF. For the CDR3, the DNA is TGTGCCACTCCGACAGGGGGCTACGAGCAGTACTTC.

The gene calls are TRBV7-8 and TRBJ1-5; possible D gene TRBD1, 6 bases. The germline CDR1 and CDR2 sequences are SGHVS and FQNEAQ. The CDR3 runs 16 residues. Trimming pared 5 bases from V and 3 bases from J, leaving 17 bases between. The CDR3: CASSRSLQGFNQPQHF. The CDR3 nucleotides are TGTGCCAGCAGCCGATCCTTACAGGGATTCAATCAGCCCCAGCATTTT.

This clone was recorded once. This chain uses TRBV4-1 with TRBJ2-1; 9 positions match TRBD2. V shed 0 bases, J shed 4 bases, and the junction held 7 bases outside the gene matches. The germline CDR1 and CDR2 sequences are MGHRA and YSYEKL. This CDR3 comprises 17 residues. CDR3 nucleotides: TGCGCCAGCAGCCAAGATCGAGGCGGGGGGGATTACAATGAGCAGTTCTTC. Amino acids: CASSQDRGGGDYNEQFF.

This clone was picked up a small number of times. CDR3 sequence: CASSTGQGNQPQHF. The CDR3 DNA sequence: TGTGCCAGTAGTACTGGACAGGGCAATCAGCCCCAGCATTTT. The V call is TRBV19, the J call TRBJ1-5; TRBD1 matches at 7 bases. This CDR3 has 14 amino acids. CDR1 LNHDA and CDR2 SQIVND come from the germline V gene (reference sequence). Losses at the gene ends were 4 bases for V and 2 bases for J; bases not matched to a gene: 2.

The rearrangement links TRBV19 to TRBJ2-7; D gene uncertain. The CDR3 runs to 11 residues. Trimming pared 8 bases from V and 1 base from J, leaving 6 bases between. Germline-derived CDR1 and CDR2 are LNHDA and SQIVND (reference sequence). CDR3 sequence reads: CASRSSYEQYF. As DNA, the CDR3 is TGTGCCAGTCGGTCATCCTACGAGCAGTACTTC.

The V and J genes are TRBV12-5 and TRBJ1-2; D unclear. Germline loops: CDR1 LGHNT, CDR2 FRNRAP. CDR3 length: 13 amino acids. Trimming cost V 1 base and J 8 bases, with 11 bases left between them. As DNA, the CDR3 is TGTGCTAGTGGTTTGGGGGCCCAAGCAGGCTACACCTTC. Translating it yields CASGLGAQAGYTF. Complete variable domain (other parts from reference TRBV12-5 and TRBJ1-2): DARVTQTPRHKVTEMGQEVTMRCQPILGHNTVFWYRQTMMQGLELLAYFRNRAPLDDSGMPKDRFSAEMPDATLATLKIQPSEPRDSAVYFCASGLGAQAGYTFGSGTRLTVV.

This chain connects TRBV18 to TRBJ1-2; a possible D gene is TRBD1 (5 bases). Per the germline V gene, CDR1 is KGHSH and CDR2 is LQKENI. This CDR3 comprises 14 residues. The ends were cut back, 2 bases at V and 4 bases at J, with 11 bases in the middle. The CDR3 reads CASSPNGGGYGYTF. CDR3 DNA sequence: TGTGCCAGCTCACCAAACGGGGGGGGCTATGGCTACACCTTC.

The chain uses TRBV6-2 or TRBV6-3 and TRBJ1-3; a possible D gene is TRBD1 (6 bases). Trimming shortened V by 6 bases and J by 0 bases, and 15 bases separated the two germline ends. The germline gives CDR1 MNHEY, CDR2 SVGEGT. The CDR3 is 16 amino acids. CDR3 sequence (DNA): TGTGCCAGCAGCCAAGGGGGACGGTTCTCTGGAAACACCATATATTTT. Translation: CASSQGGRFSGNTIYF.

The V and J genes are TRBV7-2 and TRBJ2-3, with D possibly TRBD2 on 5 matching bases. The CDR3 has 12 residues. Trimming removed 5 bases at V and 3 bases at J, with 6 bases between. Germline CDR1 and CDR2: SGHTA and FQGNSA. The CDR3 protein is CASSPGTDTQYF. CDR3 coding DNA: TGTGCCAGCAGCCCGGGAACAGATACGCAGTATTTT. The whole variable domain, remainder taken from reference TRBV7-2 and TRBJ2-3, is GAGVSQSPSNKVTEKGKDVELRCDPISGHTALYWYRQSLGQGLEFLIYFQGNSAPDKSGLPSDRFSAERTGGSVSTLTIQRTQQEDSAVYLCASSPGTDTQYFGPGTRLTVL.

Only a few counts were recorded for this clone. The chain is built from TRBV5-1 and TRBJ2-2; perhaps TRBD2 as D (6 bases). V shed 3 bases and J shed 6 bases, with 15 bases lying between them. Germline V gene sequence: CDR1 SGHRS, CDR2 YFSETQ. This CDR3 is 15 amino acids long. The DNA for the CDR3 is TGCGCCAGCAGCTCAACTCGGTCGGGGGCCGGGGAGCTGTTTTTT. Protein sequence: CASSSTRSGAGELFF.

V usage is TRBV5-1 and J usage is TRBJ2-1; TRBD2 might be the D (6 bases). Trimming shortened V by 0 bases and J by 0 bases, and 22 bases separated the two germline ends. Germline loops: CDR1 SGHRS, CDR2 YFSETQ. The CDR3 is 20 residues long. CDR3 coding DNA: TGCGCCAGCAGCTTGGAAAGAGGCGGGGTGCCCCCAAGCTCCTACAATGAGCAGTTCTTC. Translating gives CASSLERGGVPPSSYNEQFF.

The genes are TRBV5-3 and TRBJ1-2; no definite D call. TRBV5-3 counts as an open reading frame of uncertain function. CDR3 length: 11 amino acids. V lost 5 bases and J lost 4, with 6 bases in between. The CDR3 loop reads CARSPIYGYTF. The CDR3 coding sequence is TGTGCCAGAAGTCCCATCTATGGCTACACCTTC.

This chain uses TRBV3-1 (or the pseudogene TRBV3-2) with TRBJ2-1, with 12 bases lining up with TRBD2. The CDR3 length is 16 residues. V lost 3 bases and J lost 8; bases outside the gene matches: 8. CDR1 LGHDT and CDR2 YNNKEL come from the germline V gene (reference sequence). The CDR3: CASSQLAGGPRDEQFF. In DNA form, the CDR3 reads TGTGCCAGCAGCCAGCTAGCGGGGGGGCCCCGTGATGAGCAGTTCTTC.

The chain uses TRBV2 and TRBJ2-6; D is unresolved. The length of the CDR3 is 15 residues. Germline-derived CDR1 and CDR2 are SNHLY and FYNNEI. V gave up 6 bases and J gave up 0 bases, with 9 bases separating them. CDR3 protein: CASRAQHSGANVLTF. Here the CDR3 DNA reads TGTGCCAGCAGGGCACAGCACTCTGGGGCCAACGTCCTGACTTTC.

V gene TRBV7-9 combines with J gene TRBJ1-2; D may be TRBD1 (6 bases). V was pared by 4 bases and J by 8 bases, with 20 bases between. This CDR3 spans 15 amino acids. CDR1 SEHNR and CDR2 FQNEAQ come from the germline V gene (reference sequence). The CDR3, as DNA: TGTGCCAGCAGCTCTACAGGGACACTGGGTCGGGGCTACACCTTC. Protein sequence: CASSSTGTLGRGYTF. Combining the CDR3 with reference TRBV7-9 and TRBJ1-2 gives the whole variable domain DTGVSQNPRHKITKRGQNVTFRCDPISEHNRLYWYRQTLGQGPEFLTYFQNEAQLEKSRLLSDRFSAERPKGSFSTLEIQRTEQGDSAMYLCASSSTGTLGRGYTFGSGTRLTVV.

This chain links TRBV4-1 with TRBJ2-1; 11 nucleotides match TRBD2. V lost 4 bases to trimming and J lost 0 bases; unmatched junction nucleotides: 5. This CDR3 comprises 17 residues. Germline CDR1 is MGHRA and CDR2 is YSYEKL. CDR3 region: CASSPSSGGFSYNEQFF. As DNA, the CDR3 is TGCGCCAGCAGCCCCTCTAGCGGGGGGTTCTCCTACAATGAGCAGTTCTTC.

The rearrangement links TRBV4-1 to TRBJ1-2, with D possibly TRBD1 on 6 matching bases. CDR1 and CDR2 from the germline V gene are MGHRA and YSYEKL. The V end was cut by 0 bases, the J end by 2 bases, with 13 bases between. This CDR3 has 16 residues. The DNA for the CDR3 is TGCGCCAGCAGCCAAGAGGTGCAGGGGACCAACTATGGCTACACCTTC. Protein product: CASSQEVQGTNYGYTF.

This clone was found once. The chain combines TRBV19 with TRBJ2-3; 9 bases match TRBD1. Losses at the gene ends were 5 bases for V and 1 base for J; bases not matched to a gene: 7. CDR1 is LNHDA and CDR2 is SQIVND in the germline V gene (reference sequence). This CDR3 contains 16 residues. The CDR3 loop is CASSLRGQGRTDTQYF. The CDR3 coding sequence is TGTGCCAGTAGTCTCCGGGGACAGGGACGCACAGATACGCAGTATTTT.